This TCR beta chain is from a study of molecular identifiers for immune sequencing clone quantification. This clonotype was seen a few times. Trimming took off 3 bases at V and 3 bases at J, with 8 bases between the two ends. The CDR3 is made up of 13 amino acids. In germline, CDR1 is SGDLS, CDR2 YYNGEE. In TCRdb, the PCR reads were re-called with MiXCR into one record per CDR3 protein. The sample lists about 320,000 distinct CDR3 sequences; roughly 23% were seen once. Sequencing input: naive CD8+ T cells from blood, with Jurkat cell RNA spiked in. Noted subset: FACS-sorted CD8+CD4-CCR7+CD45RA+ naive T cells. The chain combines TRBV9 with TRBJ2-3; no clear D gene. This clonotype was obtained from a human donor in good health. Some libraries in this study had Jurkat cell RNA spiked in. CDR3 coding DNA: TGTGCCAGCAGCGCCTACAAGACAGATACGCAGTATTTT. This encodes CASSAYKTDTQYF.